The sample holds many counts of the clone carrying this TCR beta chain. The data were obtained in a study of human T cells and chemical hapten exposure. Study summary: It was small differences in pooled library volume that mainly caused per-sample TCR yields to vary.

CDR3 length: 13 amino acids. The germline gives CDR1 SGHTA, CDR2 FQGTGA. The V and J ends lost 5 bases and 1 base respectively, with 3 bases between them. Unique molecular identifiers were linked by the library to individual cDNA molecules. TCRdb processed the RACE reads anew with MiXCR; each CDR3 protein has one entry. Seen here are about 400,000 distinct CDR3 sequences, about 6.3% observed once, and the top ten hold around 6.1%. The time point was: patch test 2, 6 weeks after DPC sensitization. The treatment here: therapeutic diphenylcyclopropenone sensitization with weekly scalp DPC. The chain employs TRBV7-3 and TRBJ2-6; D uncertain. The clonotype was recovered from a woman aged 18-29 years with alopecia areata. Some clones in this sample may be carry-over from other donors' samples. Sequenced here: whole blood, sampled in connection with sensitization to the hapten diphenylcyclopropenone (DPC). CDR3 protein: CASSGSGANVLTF. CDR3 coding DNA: TGTGCCAGCAGCGGATCTGGGGCCAACGTCCTGACTTTC.